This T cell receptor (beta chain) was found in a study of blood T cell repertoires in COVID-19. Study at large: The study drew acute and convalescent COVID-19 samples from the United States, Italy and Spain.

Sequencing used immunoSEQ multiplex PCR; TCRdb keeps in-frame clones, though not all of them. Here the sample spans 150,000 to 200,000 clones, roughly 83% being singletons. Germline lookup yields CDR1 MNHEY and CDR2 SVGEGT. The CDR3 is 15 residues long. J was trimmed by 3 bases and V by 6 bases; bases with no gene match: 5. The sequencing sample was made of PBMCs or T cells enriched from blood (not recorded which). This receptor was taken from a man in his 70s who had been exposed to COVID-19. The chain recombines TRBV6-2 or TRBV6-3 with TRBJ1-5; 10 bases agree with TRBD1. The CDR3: CASSLGQGNNQPQHF. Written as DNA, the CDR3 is TGTGCCAGCAGCCTGGGACAGGGGAACAATCAGCCCCAGCATTTT.